What follows are 22 T cell receptor beta chains derived from one specimen sequenced in a study of T cell changes during pregnancy in multiple sclerosis. Assay: immunoSEQ multiplex PCR; the TCRdb copy retains only in-frame clones and omits some. The sample has 85,000 to 100,000 clones, around 93% seen once. The source material was peripheral blood, sampled before pregnancy. These receptors were obtained from a female donor with multiple sclerosis, enrolled in a pregnancy study.

This chain connects TRBV19 to TRBJ1-1; D is unclear. The CDR3 has 14 residues. Deletions cut 6 bases from V and 5 bases from J, with 16 bases between. Germline V lookup: CDR1 LNHDA, CDR2 SQIVND (reference sequence). CDR3 in DNA: TGTGCCAGTAGCCCCGGCAGGATTGGTACTGAAGCTTTCTTT. It codes for CASSPGRIGTEAFF. Supplemented by reference TRBV19 and TRBJ1-1, the full variable domain reads DGGITQSPKYLFRKEGQNVTLSCEQNLNHDAMYWYRQDPGQGLRLIYYSQIVNDFQKGDIAEGYSVSREKKESFPLTVTSAQKNPTAFYLCASSPGRIGTEAFFGQGTRLTVV.

The chain is built from TRBV18 and TRBJ2-1; 9 nucleotides align to TRBD2. The CDR3 consists of 15 residues. In germline, CDR1 is KGHSH, CDR2 LQKENI. Trimming removed 2 bases from V and 7 bases from J; junction bases left unmatched: 6. CDR3 residues: CASSPRNSGRNEQFF. CDR3 nucleotides: TGTGCCAGCTCACCAAGAAATAGCGGGAGAAATGAGCAGTTCTTC.

This clone has only a few counts. The genes are TRBV18 and TRBJ1-5, with 9 bases that match TRBD1. Losses at the gene ends were 3 bases for V and 1 base for J; bases not matched to a gene: 10. The CDR3 spans 18 residues. Germline V gene sequence: CDR1 KGHSH, CDR2 LQKENI. Here the CDR3 DNA reads TGTGCCAGCTCACCCGACCTGCCCGGGACAGGGAGCAATCAGCCCCAGCATTTT. Its translation is CASSPDLPGTGSNQPQHF.

The genes are TRBV15 and TRBJ2-7; weak D call: TRBD2 (5 bases). The germline gives CDR1 LNHNV, CDR2 YYDKDF (reference sequence). CDR3 length equals 18 residues. Trimming left V 0 bases short and J 2 bases short, with 20 bases between. The CDR3 protein is CATSRDTPRRYGTYEQYF. In DNA form, the CDR3 reads TGTGCCACCAGCAGAGATACTCCGAGGAGGTATGGAACCTACGAGCAGTACTTC.

The chain recombines TRBV5-8 with TRBJ1-2; the D is unclear. The length of the CDR3 is 15 residues. Germline lookup yields CDR1 SGHTS and CDR2 YDEGEE. V was shortened by 1 base and J by 7 bases, with 17 bases between the two germline ends. The CDR3 nucleotides are TGTGCCAGCAGCTTGTCCAAGGGCCGTCGGGGTGGCTACACCTTC. This translates into CASSLSKGRRGGYTF. Variable domain in full (rest from reference TRBV5-8 and TRBJ1-2): EAGVTQSPTHLIKTRGQQATLRCSPISGHTSVYWYQQALGLGLQFLLWYDEGEERNRGNFPPRFSGRQFPNYSSELNVNALELEDSALYLCASSLSKGRRGGYTFGSGTRLTVV.

This clone was counted once. CDR3 nucleotides: TGTGCCAGCAGCTCCCGCTCGACAGGACTCCAAGAGACCCAGTACTTC. It is translated as CASSSRSTGLQETQYF. The rearrangement joins TRBV5-8 to TRBJ2-5; a possible D gene is TRBD1 (6 bases). Germline-derived CDR1 and CDR2 are SGHTS and YDEGEE. The CDR3 sequence is 16 residues long. V was clipped by 3 bases and J by 1 base, with 16 bases between them.

The chain couples TRBV5-5 to TRBJ2-7, with D tentatively TRBD2 (5 bases). The CDR3 sequence is 14 residues long. Germline V CDR1 and CDR2: SGHKS, YYEKEE (reference sequence). Trimming took off 0 bases at V and 2 bases at J, with 9 bases between the two ends. The CDR3 region has the DNA TGTGCCAGCAGCTTGGTCGACGGGACCTACGAGCAGTACTTC. This codes for CASSLVDGTYEQYF.

The rearrangement joins TRBV13 to TRBJ2-3; D possibly corresponds to TRBD1 (6 bases). The CDR3 has 19 residues. Looked up from germline, CDR1 is PRHDT and CDR2 is FYEKMQ (reference sequence). V lost 0 bases, J lost 1 base, and 20 bases lay in between. CDR3 protein: CASSLGPRSGAWGTDTQYF. The CDR3 DNA sequence: TGTGCCAGCAGCTTAGGCCCCCGATCAGGGGCCTGGGGCACAGATACGCAGTATTTT.

A few counts support this clone. This CDR3 is also generated by other DNA sequences in the sample. The chain uses TRBV2 and TRBJ1-1; 12 bases agree with TRBD1. The CDR3 is made up of 14 amino acids. Losses at the gene ends were 6 bases for V and 5 bases for J; bases not matched to a gene: 4. The germline V gene has CDR1 SNHLY and CDR2 FYNNEI. This chain's CDR3 is CASRGTGGLTEAFF. The CDR3 DNA reads TGTGCCAGCAGGGGGACAGGGGGCCTGACTGAAGCTTTCTTT.

This sequence joins TRBV11-1 and TRBJ2-7, with TRBD2 matching over 12 bases. This CDR3 spans 18 amino acids. The V gene end was trimmed by 1 base and the J gene end by 3 bases; junction bases not matched to a gene: 10. Per germline, CDR1 SGHAT and CDR2 FQDESV (reference sequence). The CDR3: CASSLDRLAGEASYEQYF. The CDR3 DNA reads TGTGCCAGCAGCTTAGATCGACTAGCGGGAGAGGCGAGCTACGAGCAGTACTTC.

The chain recombines TRBV4-1 with TRBJ2-1; TRBD1 agrees at 8 bases. The germline gives CDR1 MGHRA, CDR2 YSYEKL. With V trimmed by 2 bases and J by 5 bases, 8 bases remained unmatched. This CDR3 is 16 amino acids long. CDR3 protein: CASSQPFDRGNNEQFF. For the CDR3, the DNA is TGCGCCAGCAGCCAACCCTTTGACAGGGGAAACAATGAGCAGTTCTTC.

The V call is TRBV10-2, the J call TRBJ2-3, with 10 nucleotides matching TRBD2. V was clipped by 8 bases and J by 0 bases; unmatched bases: 14. Per the germline V gene, CDR1 is WSHSY and CDR2 is SAAADI. This CDR3 is built from 18 residues. The CDR3 loop is CASGPSGRVMPSTDTQYF. In DNA form, the CDR3 reads TGCGCCAGCGGCCCTAGCGGGAGAGTAATGCCGAGCACAGATACGCAGTATTTT.

The V and J genes are TRBV4-2 and TRBJ2-3; 10 bases map to TRBD2. This CDR3 has 17 residues. V dropped 2 bases and J dropped 0; count of bases not matched to a gene: 5. Germline CDR1 reads LGHNA; CDR2 reads YNFKEQ. In DNA, the CDR3 is TGTGCCAGCAGCCAATGGGGGACTAGCGCTAGCACAGATACGCAGTATTTT. Its translation is CASSQWGTSASTDTQYF.

This rearrangement joins TRBV18 to TRBJ1-2; 7 positions agree with TRBD1. CDR3 length equals 14 residues. Looked up from germline, CDR1 is KGHSH and CDR2 is LQKENI. The junction had 0 bases not matched to a gene; V was cut back by 0 bases and J by 2 bases. This CDR3 reads CASSPPGQNYGYTF. As DNA, the CDR3 is TGTGCCAGCTCACCACCGGGACAGAACTATGGCTACACCTTC.

This chain's CDR3 is CASSGRDPNSPLHF. The CDR3 coding sequence is TGTGCCAGCAGCGGCCGGGATCCTAATTCACCCCTCCACTTT. The chain couples TRBV5-4 to TRBJ1-6; no clear D gene. The CDR3 covers 14 residues. CDR1 is SGHNT, CDR2 YYREEE, per germline (reference sequence). Trimming took off 4 bases at V and 6 bases at J, with 11 bases between the two ends.

This clone was observed a few times. The V gene is TRBV11-1, the J gene TRBJ2-7, with 8 nucleotides matching TRBD2. The CDR3 extends over 14 amino acids. Trimming took 5 bases from V and 3 from J; bases not matched to a gene: 6. The germline V gene encodes CDR1 SGHAT and CDR2 FQDESV (reference sequence). The CDR3 nucleotides are TGTGCCAGCAGCCACAATAGCGGGGTCTACGAGCAGTACTTC. Amino acid sequence: CASSHNSGVYEQYF.

The genes are TRBV9 and TRBJ1-2; D is undetermined. The CDR3 runs to 16 residues. Germline V lookup: CDR1 SGDLS, CDR2 YYNGEE. V lost 3 bases to trimming and J lost 7 bases, with 22 bases between them. This CDR3 is CASSAPKPVGGRGYTF. The CDR3 region has the DNA TGTGCCAGCAGCGCCCCTAAACCGGTGGGAGGGCGTGGCTACACCTTC.

This chain connects TRBV6-1 to TRBJ2-7, with 8 bases that match TRBD1. V trimming: 0 bases; J trimming: 3 bases; junction bases outside the gene matches: 4. Germline V gives CDR1 MNHNS, CDR2 SASEGT. The CDR3 extends over 15 amino acids. CDR3 in DNA: TGTGCCAGCAGTGAAGCTGGACAGGGCCTCTACGAGCAGTACTTC. Its translation: CASSEAGQGLYEQYF.

This rearrangement joins TRBV19 to TRBJ1-5, with 7 bases matching TRBD1. This CDR3 is 17 amino acids long. CDR1 LNHDA and CDR2 SQIVND come from the germline V gene (reference sequence). V shed 3 bases, J shed 4 bases, and the junction held 12 bases outside the gene matches. The CDR3 sequence: CASSILTRQGVNQPQHF. Here the CDR3 DNA reads TGTGCCAGTAGTATCTTGACCCGACAGGGCGTTAATCAGCCCCAGCATTTT.

This clone was seen a single time. The gene calls are TRBV13 and TRBJ1-1; 11 positions agree with TRBD1. J was trimmed by 0 bases and V by 7 bases; bases with no gene match: 10. This CDR3 is 17 amino acids long. From germline, CDR1 is PRHDT and CDR2 FYEKMQ (reference sequence). Written as DNA, the CDR3 is TGTGCCAGCACCTCACCCCGGGACAGGGGGTTGAACACTGAAGCTTTCTTT. The encoded protein is CASTSPRDRGLNTEAFF.

This clone was seen once. This rearrangement joins TRBV7-3 to TRBJ1-1; possible D gene TRBD1, 6 bases. There are 14 residues in the CDR3. Trimming took off 5 bases at V and 7 bases at J, with 17 bases between the two ends. The V gene's germline CDR1 is SGHTA and CDR2 FQGTGA. The CDR3 here is CASSPAGGLGEAFF. The CDR3 coding sequence is TGTGCCAGCAGCCCAGCGGGGGGCTTAGGTGAAGCTTTCTTT.

V and J are TRBV27 and TRBJ1-6; 9 bases map to TRBD1. CDR1 is MNHEY and CDR2 is SMNVEV in the germline V gene (reference sequence). The CDR3 covers 16 residues. J was trimmed by 11 bases and V by 6 bases; bases with no gene match: 14. The CDR3 reads CASSLTSWDRVAPLHF. The CDR3, as DNA: TGTGCCAGCAGCCTTACCTCTTGGGACAGGGTTGCACCCCTCCACTTT.